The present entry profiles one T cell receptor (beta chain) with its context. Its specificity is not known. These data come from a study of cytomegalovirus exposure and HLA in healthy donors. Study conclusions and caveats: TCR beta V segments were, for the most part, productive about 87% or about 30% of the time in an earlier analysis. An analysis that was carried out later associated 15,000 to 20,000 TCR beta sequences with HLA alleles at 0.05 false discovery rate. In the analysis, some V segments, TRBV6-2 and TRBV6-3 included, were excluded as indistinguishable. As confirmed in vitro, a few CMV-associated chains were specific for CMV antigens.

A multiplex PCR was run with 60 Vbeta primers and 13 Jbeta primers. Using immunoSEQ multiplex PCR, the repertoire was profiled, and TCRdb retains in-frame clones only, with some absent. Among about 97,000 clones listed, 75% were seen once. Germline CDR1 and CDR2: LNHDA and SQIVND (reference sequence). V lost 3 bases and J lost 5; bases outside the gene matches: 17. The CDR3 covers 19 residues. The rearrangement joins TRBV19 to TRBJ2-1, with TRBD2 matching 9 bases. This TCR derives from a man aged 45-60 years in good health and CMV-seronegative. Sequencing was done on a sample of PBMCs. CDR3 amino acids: CASSISVASGVGINNEQFF. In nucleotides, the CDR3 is TGTGCCAGTAGTATTTCGGTCGCTAGCGGGGTGGGTATCAACAATGAGCAGTTCTTC.